The sequence of this T cell receptor (beta chain) was determined in a study of blood T cell repertoires in COVID-19. Study details: Acute-phase and convalescent COVID-19 samples originated in the United States, Italy and Spain. T cells, B-cell-depleted T cells, or PBMCs supplied cDNA or gDNA.

Under the authors' procedure: Reference gene primer amplification yielded estimated nucleated cell counts. Sequenced by immunoSEQ multiplex PCR; TCRdb stores in-frame clones only, minus some. That table furnishes V, J and clone size, whereas the DNA furnished D and trimming. The sample lists 280,000 or so clones, roughly 90% seen once, with about 1.5% in the top ten. CDR3 length: 16 amino acids. Losses at the gene ends were 0 bases for V and 1 base for J; bases not matched to a gene: 3. Germline CDR1 and CDR2: SGHRS and YFSETQ. The cohort comprised adults aged 18 to 89 years residing in some 24 US areas.

The V and J genes are TRBV5-1 and TRBJ2-2; TRBD1 agrees at 7 bases. The sample was PBMCs or T cells enriched from blood (not recorded which). This receptor was identified in a young woman with acute COVID-19. The CDR3 sequence: CASSLVTGVNTGELFF. The CDR3 bases are TGCGCCAGCAGCTTGGTTACAGGGGTGAACACCGGGGAGCTGTTTTTT.